This T cell receptor (beta chain) was sequenced for a study of T cells in Graves' hyperthyroidism and ophthalmopathy. Researchers took RNA transcripts and amplified the TCR beta CDR3 regions from them. First-round RT-PCR with HTBI primers amplified the TCR CDR3 region. TCRdb redid the calling of the multiplex PCR reads with MiXCR, one entry per CDR3 protein. Among a few hundred thousand distinct CDR3 sequences listed, 16% were seen once. Enrolled ophthalmopathy patients presented with a Clinical Activity Score of at least 3, a NOSPECS grade of at least 4, and disease duration under 3 months. Each 10 ml fresh peripheral blood draw supplied the PBMCs. Remarks on this clonotype: A read error may account for a junction end that differs from germline.

The CDR3 runs to 13 residues. Germline assignment: CDR1 LGHDT and CDR2 YNNKEL (reference sequence). The clonotype comes from a woman in her thirties or forties with Graves' ophthalmopathy. The chain joins TRBV3-1 to TRBJ1-1; D perhaps matches TRBD1 (6 bases). The sequencing sample was made of blood. The CDR3 DNA reads as TGTGCCAGCAGACCTAGGGGGAACACTGAAGCTTCCTTT. Protein: CASRPRGNTEASF.